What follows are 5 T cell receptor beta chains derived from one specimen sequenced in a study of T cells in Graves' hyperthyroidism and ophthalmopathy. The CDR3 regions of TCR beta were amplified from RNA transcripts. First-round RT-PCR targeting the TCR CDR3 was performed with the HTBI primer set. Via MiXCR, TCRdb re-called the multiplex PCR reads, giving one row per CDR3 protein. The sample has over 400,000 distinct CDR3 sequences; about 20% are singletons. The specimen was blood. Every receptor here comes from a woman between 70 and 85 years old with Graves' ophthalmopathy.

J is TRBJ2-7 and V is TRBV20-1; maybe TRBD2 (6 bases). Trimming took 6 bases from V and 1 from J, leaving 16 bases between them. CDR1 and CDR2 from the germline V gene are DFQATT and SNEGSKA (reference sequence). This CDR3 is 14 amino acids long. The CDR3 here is CSALHLAGSYEQYF. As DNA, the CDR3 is TGCAGTGCCCTCCACCTGGCGGGGTCCTACGAGCAGTACTTC.

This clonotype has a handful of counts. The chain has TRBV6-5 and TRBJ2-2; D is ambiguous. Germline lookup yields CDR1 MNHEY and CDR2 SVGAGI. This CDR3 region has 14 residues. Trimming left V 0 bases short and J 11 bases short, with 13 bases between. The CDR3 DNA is TGTGCCAGCAGTTACTCGACGCGTCTGGGAGAGCTGTTTTTT. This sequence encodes CASSYSTRLGELFF.

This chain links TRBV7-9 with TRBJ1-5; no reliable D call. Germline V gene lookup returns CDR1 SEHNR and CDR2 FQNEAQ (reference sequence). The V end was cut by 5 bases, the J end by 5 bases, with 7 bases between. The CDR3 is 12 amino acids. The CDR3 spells CASSRSDQPQHF. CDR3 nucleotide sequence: TGTGCCAGCAGCCGAAGTGATCAGCCCCAGCATTTT.

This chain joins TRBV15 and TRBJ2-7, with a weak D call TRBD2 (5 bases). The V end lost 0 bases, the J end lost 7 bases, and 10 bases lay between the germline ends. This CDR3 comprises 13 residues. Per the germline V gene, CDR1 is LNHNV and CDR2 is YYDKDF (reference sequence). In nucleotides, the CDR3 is TGTGCCACCAGCAGAGATAATAGGAGGGAGCAGTACTTC. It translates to CATSRDNRREQYF.

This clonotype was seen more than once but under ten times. CDR3 bases: TGTGCCTGGAGTGTACTCGGGGGAACAACTGAAGCTTTCTTT. It translates to CAWSVLGGTTEAFF. The genes are TRBV30 and TRBJ1-1, with D possibly being TRBD1 (5 bases). Germline CDR1 GTSNPN, CDR2 SVGIG (reference sequence). The CDR3 is made up of 14 amino acids. Trimming cost V 0 bases and J 5 bases, with 13 bases left between them.